The 3 T cell receptor beta chains below come from one sample, sequenced in a study of T cell changes during pregnancy in multiple sclerosis. Assay: immunoSEQ multiplex PCR; the TCRdb copy retains only in-frame clones and omits some. This sample has about 59,000 clones; about 90% occur once, and the top ten carry less than 3.5%. The sequencing here drew on peripheral blood, taken in the third trimester of pregnancy. All receptors derive from a female donor in good health, enrolled as a control in a pregnancy study.

This clone was seen a single time. The CDR3 is CASSLASRASGIAGELFF. The CDR3, as DNA: TGTGCCAGCAGTTTGGCGTCGCGGGCTAGCGGGATAGCCGGGGAGCTGTTTTTT. This chain connects TRBV27 to TRBJ2-2; 9 bases agree with TRBD2. CDR3 length equals 18 residues. CDR1 is MNHEY, CDR2 SMNVEV, per germline (reference sequence). With V trimmed by 3 bases and J by 6 bases, 14 bases remained unmatched.

Only a few counts were recorded for this clone. The chain couples TRBV2 to TRBJ1-1; D is perhaps TRBD1 (6 bases). V gave up 3 bases and J gave up 5 bases, with 16 bases separating them. CDR3 length: 15 residues. CDR1 is SNHLY, CDR2 FYNNEI, per germline. Here the CDR3 DNA reads TGTGCCAGCAGTGATGATACAGGGCTTGGGACTGAAGCTTTCTTT. Its translation is CASSDDTGLGTEAFF.

The chain has TRBV15 and TRBJ2-1; TRBD2 matches at 8 bases. Germline CDR1 LNHNV, CDR2 YYDKDF (reference sequence). The V gene end was trimmed by 3 bases and the J gene end by 7 bases; junction bases not matched to a gene: 17. This CDR3 comprises 18 residues. CDR3 protein: CATSRSTLYGRAPNEQFF. The CDR3 region has the DNA TGTGCCACCAGCAGGTCCACCCTTTACGGGAGGGCCCCGAATGAGCAGTTCTTC.